This entry features one T cell receptor (beta chain) sequence. This sample is part of a study of blood T cell repertoires in COVID-19. For the study at large: Sites across the United States, Italy and Spain contributed samples from acute and convalescent COVID-19. From T cells, B-cell-depleted T cells, or PBMCs came the material, which was cDNA or gDNA.

Original analysis: Reference gene primer amplification gave estimated nucleated cell counts. Some clones are missing from TCRdb's copy, which holds only in-frame ones; the method was immunoSEQ multiplex PCR. The DNA gave D and trimming, while V, J and clone size come from that table. This repertoire shows 200,000 to 300,000 clones, about 85% found once; its top ten account for over 4%. The origin of this receptor is a man between 60 and 75 years old who had recovered from COVID-19. The sample consisted of peripheral blood.

CDR3 in amino acids: CASSLVGGETDTQYF. The CDR3 coding sequence is TGTGCCAGCAGCTTGGTAGGGGGTGAGACAGATACGCAGTATTTT. The chain joins TRBV5-4 to TRBJ2-3; tentatively, D is TRBD1 (6 bases). V lost 0 bases, J lost 3 bases, and 11 bases lay in between. CDR1 is SGHNT and CDR2 is YYREEE in the germline V gene (reference sequence). The length of the CDR3 is 15 residues.